This record concerns one TCR beta chain sequence. Its specificity is unknown. The V gene's germline CDR1 is KGHDR and CDR2 SFDVKD. Trimming shortened V by 9 bases and J by 6 bases, and 15 bases separated the two germline ends. The CDR3 contains 13 residues. Treatment described: approximately nine-day PBMC culture with coronavirus spike peptide pools or control peptides (ViraFEST assay). An Oncomine TCR Beta short-read assay was used to sequence the DNA from cultured CD4+ T cells. TCRdb passed the PCR reads through MiXCR, listing each CDR3 protein once. Seen here are fewer than 15,000 distinct CDR3 sequences, less than 50% observed once, and the top ten hold roughly a tenth. The sample comes from a study of vaccination and CD4 T cells after COVID-19.

This sequence originates from a human donor who had recovered from COVID-19. Input material: CD4+ T cells from blood, cultured in vitro. The rearrangement links TRBV24-1 to TRBJ2-3; tentatively, D is TRBD1 (5 bases). The CDR3 sequence is CATSQDPGDTQYF. CDR3 coding DNA: TGTGCCACCTCACAGGACCCTGGGGATACGCAGTATTTT.